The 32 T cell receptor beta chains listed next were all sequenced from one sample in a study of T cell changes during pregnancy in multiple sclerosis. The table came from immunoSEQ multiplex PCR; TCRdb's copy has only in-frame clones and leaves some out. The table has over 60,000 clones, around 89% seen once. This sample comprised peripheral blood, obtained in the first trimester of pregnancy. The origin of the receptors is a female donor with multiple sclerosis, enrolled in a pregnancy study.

CDR3 nucleotide sequence: TGTGCCAGTAGTATAGGGGCAGTGCAAGAGACCCAGTACTTC. As protein: CASSIGAVQETQYF. The rearrangement uses TRBV19 and TRBJ2-5; the D is unclear. V lost 1 base to trimming and J lost 2 bases, with 8 bases between them. Germline V gene sequence: CDR1 LNHDA, CDR2 SQIVND (reference sequence). The CDR3 is 14 amino acids.

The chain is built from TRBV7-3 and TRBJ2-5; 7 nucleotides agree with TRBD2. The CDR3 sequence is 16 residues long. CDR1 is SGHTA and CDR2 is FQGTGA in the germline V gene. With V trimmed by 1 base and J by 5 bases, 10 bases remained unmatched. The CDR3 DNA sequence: TGTGCCAGCAGCTTAAACGGGGGGATGAGTGGGGAGACCCAGTACTTC. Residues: CASSLNGGMSGETQYF.

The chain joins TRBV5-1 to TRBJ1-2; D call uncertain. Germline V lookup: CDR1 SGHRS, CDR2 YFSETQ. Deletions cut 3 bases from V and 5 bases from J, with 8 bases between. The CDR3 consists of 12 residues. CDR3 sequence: CASSSTQYGYTF. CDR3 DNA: TGCGCCAGCAGCTCTACACAGTATGGCTACACCTTC.

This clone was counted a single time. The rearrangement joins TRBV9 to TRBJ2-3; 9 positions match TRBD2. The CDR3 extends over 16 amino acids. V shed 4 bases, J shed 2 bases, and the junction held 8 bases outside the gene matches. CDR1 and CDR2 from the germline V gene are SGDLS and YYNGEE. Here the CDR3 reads CASSPGASGDTDTQYF. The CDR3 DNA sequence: TGTGCCAGCAGCCCCGGGGCTAGCGGGGACACAGATACGCAGTATTTT.

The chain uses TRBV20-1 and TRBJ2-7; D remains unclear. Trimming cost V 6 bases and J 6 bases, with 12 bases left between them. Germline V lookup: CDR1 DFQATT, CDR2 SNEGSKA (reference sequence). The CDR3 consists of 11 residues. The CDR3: CSADPGFEQYF. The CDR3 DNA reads TGCAGTGCCGACCCAGGTTTCGAGCAGTACTTC.

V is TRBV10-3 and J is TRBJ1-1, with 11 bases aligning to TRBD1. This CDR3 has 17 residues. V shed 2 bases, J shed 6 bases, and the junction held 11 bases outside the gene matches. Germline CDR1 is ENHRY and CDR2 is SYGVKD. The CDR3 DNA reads TGTGCCATCAGTGAGGGTATAGGACAGGGGGCTTGGGCTGAAGCTTTCTTT. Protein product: CAISEGIGQGAWAEAFF.

The CDR3 bases are TGTGCCAGCAGCTGGGACAGGGGGCCCTACGAGCAGTACTTC. The encoded protein is CASSWDRGPYEQYF. The rearrangement links TRBV5-4 to TRBJ2-7, with 12 positions matching TRBD1. Germline V CDR1 and CDR2: SGHNT, YYREEE (reference sequence). The CDR3 runs 14 residues. The junction had 0 bases not matched to a gene; V was cut back by 3 bases and J by 2 bases.

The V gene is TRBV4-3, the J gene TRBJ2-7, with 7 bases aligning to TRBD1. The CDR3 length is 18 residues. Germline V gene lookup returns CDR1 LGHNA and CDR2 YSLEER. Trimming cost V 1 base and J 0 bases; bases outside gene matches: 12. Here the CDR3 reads CASSQGGMLTGHSYEQYF. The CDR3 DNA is TGCGCCAGCAGCCAAGGGGGTATGTTGACAGGGCACTCCTACGAGCAGTACTTC.

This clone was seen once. The DNA for the CDR3 is TGTGCCAGCAGCTTAGGCGGACTAGCGGGGTTTCGGGGGGAGACCCAGTACTTC. The encoded protein is CASSLGGLAGFRGETQYF. The chain has TRBV7-2 and TRBJ2-5; 12 nucleotides align to TRBD2. Germline CDR1 is SGHTA and CDR2 is FQGNSA. The CDR3 consists of 18 residues. V gave up 1 base and J gave up 5 bases; unmatched junction bases: 11.

The CDR3 loop reads CASSIGGYTEAFF. CDR3 bases: TGTGCCAGCAGTATCGGGGGTTATACTGAAGCTTTCTTT. The V and J genes are TRBV25-1 and TRBJ1-1, with D tentatively TRBD1 (5 bases). The germline V gene encodes CDR1 MGHDK and CDR2 SYGVNS. CDR3 length: 13 residues. V lost 5 bases, J lost 5 bases, and 12 bases lay in between.

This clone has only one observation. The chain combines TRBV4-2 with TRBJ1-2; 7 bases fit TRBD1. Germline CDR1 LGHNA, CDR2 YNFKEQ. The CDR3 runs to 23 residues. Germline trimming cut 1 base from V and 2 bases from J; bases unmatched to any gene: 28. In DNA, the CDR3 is TGTGCCAGCAGCCAAGGCGGGGAGTCTACAGGGGCTCTTAGAGCAATCTTAAACTATGGCTACACCTTC. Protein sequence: CASSQGGESTGALRAILNYGYTF.

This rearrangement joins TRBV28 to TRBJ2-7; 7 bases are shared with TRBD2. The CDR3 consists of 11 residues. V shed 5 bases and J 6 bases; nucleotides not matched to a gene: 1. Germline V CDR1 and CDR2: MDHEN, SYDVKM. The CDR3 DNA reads TGTGCCAGCAGTGGGAGGGGCGAGCAGTACTTC. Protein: CASSGRGEQYF.

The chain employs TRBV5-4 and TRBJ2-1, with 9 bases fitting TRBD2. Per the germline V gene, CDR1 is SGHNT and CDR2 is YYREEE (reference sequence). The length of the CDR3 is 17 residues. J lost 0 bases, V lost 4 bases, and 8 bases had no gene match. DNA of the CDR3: TGTGCCAGCAGCCCAAACCGGACTAGCGCCTCCTACAATGAGCAGTTCTTC. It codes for CASSPNRTSASYNEQFF. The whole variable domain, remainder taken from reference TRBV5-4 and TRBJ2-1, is ETGVTQSPTHLIKTRGQQVTLRCSSQSGHNTVSWYQQALGQGPQFIFQYYREEENGRGNFPPRFSGLQFPNYSSELNVNALELDDSALYLCASSPNRTSASYNEQFFGPGTRLTVL.

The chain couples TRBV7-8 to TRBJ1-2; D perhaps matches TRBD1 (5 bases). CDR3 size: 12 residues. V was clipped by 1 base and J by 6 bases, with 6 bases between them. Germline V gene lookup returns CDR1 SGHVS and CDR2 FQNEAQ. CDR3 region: CASSLEGDGYTF. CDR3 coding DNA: TGTGCCAGCAGCTTAGAAGGGGATGGCTACACCTTC.

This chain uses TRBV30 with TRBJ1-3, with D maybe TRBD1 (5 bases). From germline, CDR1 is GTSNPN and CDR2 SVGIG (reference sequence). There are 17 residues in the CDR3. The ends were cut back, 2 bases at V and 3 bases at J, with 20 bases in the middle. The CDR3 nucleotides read TGTGCCTGGAGTTTCGGGAGGACATTACCCTTTGGAAACACCATATATTTT. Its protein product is CAWSFGRTLPFGNTIYF.

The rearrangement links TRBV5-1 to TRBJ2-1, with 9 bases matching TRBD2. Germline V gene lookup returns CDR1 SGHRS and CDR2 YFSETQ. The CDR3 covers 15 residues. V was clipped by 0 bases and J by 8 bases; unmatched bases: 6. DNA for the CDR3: TGCGCCAGCAGCTTGGTTGCGGGAGGGCCACATGAGCAGTTCTTC. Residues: CASSLVAGGPHEQFF.

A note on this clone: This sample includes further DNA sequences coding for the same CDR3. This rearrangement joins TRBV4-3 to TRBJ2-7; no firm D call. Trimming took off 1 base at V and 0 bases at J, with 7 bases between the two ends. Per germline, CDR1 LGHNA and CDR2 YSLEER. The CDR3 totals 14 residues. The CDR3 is CASSQGDSSYEQYF. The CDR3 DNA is TGCGCCAGCAGCCAAGGAGACTCCTCCTACGAGCAGTACTTC.

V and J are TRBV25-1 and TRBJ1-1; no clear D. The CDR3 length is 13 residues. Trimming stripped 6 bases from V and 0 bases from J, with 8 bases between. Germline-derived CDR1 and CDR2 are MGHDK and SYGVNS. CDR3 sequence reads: CASRHQMNTEAFF. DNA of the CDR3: TGTGCCAGCAGACACCAAATGAACACTGAAGCTTTCTTT.

Written as DNA, the CDR3 is TGCGCCAGCAGCTTGGGGACAAACGAAGCTTTCTTT. This sequence encodes CASSLGTNEAFF. This chain joins TRBV5-1 and TRBJ1-1; weak D call: TRBD1 (5 bases). The V end lost 0 bases, the J end lost 8 bases, and 8 bases lay between the germline ends. Germline V lookup: CDR1 SGHRS, CDR2 YFSETQ. The length of the CDR3 is 12 residues.

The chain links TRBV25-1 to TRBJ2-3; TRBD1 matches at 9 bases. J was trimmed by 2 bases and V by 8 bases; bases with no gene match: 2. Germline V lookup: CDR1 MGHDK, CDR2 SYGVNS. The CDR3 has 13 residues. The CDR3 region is CASRDRVTDTQYF. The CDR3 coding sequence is TGTGCCAGCCGGGACAGGGTCACAGATACGCAGTATTTT.

The CDR3 DNA reads as TGTGCCAGCAGCCCACCAGGGGGTCACGAGCAGTACTTC. Its translation: CASSPPGGHEQYF. This chain joins TRBV5-6 and TRBJ2-7; the match to TRBD1 covers 7 bases. Per the germline V gene, CDR1 is SGHDT and CDR2 is YYEEEE. The CDR3 runs 13 residues. The trim removed 4 bases at V and 5 bases at J, leaving 6 bases unmatched. Using reference TRBV5-6 and TRBJ2-7 for the parts outside the CDR3, the full variable domain is DAGVTQSPTHLIKTRGQQVTLRCSPKSGHDTVSWYQQALGQGPQFIFQYYEEEERQRGNFPDRFSGHQFPNYSSELNVNALLLGDSALYLCASSPPGGHEQYFGPGTRLTVT.

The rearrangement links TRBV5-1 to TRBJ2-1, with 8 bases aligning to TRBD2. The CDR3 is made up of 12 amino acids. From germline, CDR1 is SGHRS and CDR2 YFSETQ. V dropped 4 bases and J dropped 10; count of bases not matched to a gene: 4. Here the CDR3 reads CASSTTGGEQFF. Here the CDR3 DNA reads TGCGCCAGCAGCACTACGGGGGGGGAGCAGTTCTTC.

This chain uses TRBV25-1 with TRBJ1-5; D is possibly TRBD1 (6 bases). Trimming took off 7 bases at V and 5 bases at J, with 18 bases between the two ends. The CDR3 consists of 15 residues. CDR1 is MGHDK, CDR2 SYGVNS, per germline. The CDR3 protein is CASIQIGGDYQPQHF. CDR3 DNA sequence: TGTGCCAGCATCCAAATAGGGGGGGACTATCAGCCCCAGCATTTT. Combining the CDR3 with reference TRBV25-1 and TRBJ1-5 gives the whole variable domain EADIYQTPRYLVIGTGKKITLECSQTMGHDKMYWYQQDPGMELHLIHYSYGVNSTEKGDLSSESTVSRIRTEHFPLTLESARPSHTSQYLCASIQIGGDYQPQHFGDGTRLSIL.

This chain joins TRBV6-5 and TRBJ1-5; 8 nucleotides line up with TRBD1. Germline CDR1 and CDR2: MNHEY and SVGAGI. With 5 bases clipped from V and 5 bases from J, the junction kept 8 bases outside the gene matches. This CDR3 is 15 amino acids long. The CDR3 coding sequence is TGTGCCAGCAGTACTACGACAGGGGCACATCAGCCCCAGCATTTT. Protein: CASSTTTGAHQPQHF.

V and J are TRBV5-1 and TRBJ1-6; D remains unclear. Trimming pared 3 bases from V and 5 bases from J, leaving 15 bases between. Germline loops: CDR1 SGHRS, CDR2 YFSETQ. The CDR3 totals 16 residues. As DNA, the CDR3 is TGCGCCAGCAGCTCGGCGGGGTCAGATAATAATTCACCCCTCCACTTT. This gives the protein CASSSAGSDNNSPLHF.

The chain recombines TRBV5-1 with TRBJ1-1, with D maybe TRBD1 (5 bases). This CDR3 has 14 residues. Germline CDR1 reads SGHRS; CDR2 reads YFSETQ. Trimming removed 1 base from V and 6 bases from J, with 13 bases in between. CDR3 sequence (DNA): TGCGCCAGCAGCTTGCGGGGGGATGCGGCTGAAGCTTTCTTT. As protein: CASSLRGDAAEAFF.

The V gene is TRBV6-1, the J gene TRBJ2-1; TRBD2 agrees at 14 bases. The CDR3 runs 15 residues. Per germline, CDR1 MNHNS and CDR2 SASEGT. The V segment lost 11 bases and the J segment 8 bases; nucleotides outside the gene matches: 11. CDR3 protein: CAVRGGTSGGYEQFF. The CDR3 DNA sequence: TGTGCCGTACGAGGCGGGACTAGCGGGGGTTATGAGCAGTTCTTC.

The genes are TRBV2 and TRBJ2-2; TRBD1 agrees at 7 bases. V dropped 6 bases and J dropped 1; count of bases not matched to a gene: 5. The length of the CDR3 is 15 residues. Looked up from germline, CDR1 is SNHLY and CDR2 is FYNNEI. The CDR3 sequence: CASREGQKNTGELFF. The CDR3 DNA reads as TGTGCCAGCAGAGAGGGACAGAAGAACACCGGGGAGCTGTTTTTT.

The CDR3 is CASRASGRSEQYF. In DNA form, the CDR3 reads TGTGCCAGCAGGGCCAGCGGGAGAAGCGAGCAGTACTTC. The rearrangement uses TRBV27 and TRBJ2-7, with TRBD2 matching over 8 bases. The CDR3 loop spans 13 amino acids. Germline assignment: CDR1 MNHEY and CDR2 SMNVEV (reference sequence). V lost 6 bases to trimming and J lost 6 bases; unmatched junction nucleotides: 7.

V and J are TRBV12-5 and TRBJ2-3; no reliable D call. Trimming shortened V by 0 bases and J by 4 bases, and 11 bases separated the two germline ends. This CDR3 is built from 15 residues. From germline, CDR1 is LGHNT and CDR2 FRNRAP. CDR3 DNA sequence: TGTGCTAGTGGTTTGGTACGGCTAGTCCCAGATACGCAGTATTTT. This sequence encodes CASGLVRLVPDTQYF. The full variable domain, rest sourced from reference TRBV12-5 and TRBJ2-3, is DARVTQTPRHKVTEMGQEVTMRCQPILGHNTVFWYRQTMMQGLELLAYFRNRAPLDDSGMPKDRFSAEMPDATLATLKIQPSEPRDSAVYFCASGLVRLVPDTQYFGPGTRLTVL.

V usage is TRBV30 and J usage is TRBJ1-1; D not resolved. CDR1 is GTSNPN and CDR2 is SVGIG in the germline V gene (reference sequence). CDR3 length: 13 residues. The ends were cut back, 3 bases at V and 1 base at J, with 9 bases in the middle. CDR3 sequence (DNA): TGTGCCTGGAGCGGGCGGGGGAACACTGAAGCTTTCTTT. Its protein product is CAWSGRGNTEAFF. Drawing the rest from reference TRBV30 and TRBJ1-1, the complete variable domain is SQTIHQWPATLVQPVGSPLSLECTVEGTSNPNLYWYRQAAGRGLQLLFYSVGIGQISSEVPQNLSASRPQDRQFILSSKKLLLSDSGFYLCAWSGRGNTEAFFGQGTRLTVV.

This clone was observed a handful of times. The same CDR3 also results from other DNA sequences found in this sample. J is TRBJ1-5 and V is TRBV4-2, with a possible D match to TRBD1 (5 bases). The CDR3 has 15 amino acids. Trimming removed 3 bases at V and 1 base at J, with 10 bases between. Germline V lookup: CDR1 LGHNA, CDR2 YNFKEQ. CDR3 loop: CASSQGRGSNQPQHF. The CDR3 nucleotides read TGTGCCAGCAGCCAGGGAAGGGGCAGCAATCAGCCCCAGCATTTT.